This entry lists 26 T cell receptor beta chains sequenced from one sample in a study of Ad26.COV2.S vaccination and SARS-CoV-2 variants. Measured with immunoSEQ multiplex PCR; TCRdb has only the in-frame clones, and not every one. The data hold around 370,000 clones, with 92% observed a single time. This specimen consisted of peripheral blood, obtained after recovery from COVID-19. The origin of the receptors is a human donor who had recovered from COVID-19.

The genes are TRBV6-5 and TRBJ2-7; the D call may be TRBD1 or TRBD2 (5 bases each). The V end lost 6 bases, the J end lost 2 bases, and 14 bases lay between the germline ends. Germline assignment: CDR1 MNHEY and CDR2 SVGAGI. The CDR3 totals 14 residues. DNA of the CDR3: TGTGCCAGCAGAGCTTGGGACGGACCCTACGAGCAGTACTTC. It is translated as CASRAWDGPYEQYF.

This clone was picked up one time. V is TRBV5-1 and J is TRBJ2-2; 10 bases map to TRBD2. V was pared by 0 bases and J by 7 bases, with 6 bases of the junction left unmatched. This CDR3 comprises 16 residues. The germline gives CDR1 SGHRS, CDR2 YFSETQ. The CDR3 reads CASSLERGGRIGELFF. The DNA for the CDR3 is TGCGCCAGCAGCTTGGAGCGGGGGGGCCGAATCGGGGAGCTGTTTTTT.

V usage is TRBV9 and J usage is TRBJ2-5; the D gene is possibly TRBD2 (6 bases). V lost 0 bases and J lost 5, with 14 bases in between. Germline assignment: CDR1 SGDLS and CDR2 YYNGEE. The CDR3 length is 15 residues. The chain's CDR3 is CASSVGAGIGETQYF. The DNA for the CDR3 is TGTGCCAGCAGCGTAGGCGCGGGGATAGGGGAGACCCAGTACTTC.

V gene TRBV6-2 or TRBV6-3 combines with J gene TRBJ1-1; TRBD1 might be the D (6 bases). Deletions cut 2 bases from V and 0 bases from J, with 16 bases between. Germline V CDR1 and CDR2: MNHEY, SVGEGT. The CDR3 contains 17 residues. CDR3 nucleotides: TGTGCCAGCAGTTACCTATCCACAGGGCCTCTGAACACTGAAGCTTTCTTT. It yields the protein CASSYLSTGPLNTEAFF.

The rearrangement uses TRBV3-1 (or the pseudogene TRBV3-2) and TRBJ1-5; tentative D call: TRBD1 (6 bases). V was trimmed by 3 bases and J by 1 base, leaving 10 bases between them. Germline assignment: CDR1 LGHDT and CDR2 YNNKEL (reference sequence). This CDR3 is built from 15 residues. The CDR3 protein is CASSQDTGSNQPQHF. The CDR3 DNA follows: TGTGCCAGCAGCCAGGACACAGGGAGCAATCAGCCCCAGCATTTT.

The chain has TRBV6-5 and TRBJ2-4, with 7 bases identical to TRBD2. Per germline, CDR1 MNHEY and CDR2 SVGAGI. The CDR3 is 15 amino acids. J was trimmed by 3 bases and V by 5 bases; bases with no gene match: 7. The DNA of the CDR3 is TGTGCCAGCAGTACCGGGGGGATGGTCAAAAACATTCAGTACTTC. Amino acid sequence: CASSTGGMVKNIQYF.

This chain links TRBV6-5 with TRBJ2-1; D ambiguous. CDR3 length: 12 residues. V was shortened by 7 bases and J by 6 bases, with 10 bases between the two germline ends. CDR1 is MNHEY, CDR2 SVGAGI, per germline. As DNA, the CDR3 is TGTGCCAGCATCATGAGGAGCAATGAGCAGTTCTTC. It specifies CASIMRSNEQFF.

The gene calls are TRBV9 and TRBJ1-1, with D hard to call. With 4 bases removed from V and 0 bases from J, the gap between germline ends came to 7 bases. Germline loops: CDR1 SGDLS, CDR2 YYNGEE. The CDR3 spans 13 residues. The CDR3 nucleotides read TGTGCCAGCAGCCCCGGGTTGAACACTGAAGCTTTCTTT. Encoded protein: CASSPGLNTEAFF. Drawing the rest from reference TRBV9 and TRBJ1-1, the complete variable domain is DSGVTQTPKHLITATGQRVTLRCSPRSGDLSVYWYQQSLDQGLQFLIQYYNGEERAKGNILERFSAQQFPDLHSELNLSSLELGDSALYFCASSPGLNTEAFFGQGTRLTVV.

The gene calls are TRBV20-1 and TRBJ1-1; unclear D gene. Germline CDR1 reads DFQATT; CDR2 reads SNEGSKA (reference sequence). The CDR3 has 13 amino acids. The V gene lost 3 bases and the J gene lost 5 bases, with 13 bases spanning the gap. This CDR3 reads CSASSGKGTEAFF. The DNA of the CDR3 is TGCAGTGCTAGTTCAGGTAAAGGGACTGAAGCTTTCTTT.

The DNA of the CDR3 is TGTGCCAGCAGCCCCGGGACTAGCGGGTCCTACGAGCAGTACTTC. Translated: CASSPGTSGSYEQYF. This chain connects TRBV3-1 (or the pseudogene TRBV3-2) to TRBJ2-7; TRBD2 agrees at 12 bases. CDR1 and CDR2 (germline): LGHDT, YNNKEL (reference sequence). The V and J ends lost 4 bases and 1 base, in that order; junction bases with no gene match: 2. CDR3 length equals 15 residues.

The CDR3 DNA reads as TGTGCCAGCAGCCGGGACCTGGGATCCTACGAGCAGTACTTC. This sequence encodes CASSRDLGSYEQYF. This chain links TRBV6-5 with TRBJ2-7; D may correspond to TRBD1 or TRBD2 (5 bases each). V gave up 6 bases and J gave up 1 base, with 13 bases separating them. The CDR3 is made up of 14 amino acids. Germline V gene lookup returns CDR1 MNHEY and CDR2 SVGAGI.

CDR3 bases: TGTGCCAGCATAGGGGGGGGACAGCCCAATTCACCCCTCCACTTT. Translated, it gives CASIGGGQPNSPLHF. This chain uses TRBV7-2 with TRBJ1-6; the match to TRBD1 covers 7 bases. The CDR3 runs 15 residues. V dropped 7 bases and J dropped 7; count of bases not matched to a gene: 10. Germline CDR1 and CDR2: SGHTA and FQGNSA.

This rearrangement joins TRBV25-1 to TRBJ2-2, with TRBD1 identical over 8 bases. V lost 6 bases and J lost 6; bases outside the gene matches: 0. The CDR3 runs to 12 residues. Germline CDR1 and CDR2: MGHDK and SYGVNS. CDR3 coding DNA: TGTGCCAGCAGGACAGGGGCCGGGGAGCTGTTTTTT. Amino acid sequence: CASRTGAGELFF.

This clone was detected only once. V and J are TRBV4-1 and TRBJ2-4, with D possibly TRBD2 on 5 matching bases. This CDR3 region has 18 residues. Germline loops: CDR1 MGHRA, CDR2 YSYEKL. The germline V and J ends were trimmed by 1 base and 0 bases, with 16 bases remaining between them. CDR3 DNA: TGCGCCAGCAGCCAAGGGGAGCAGGACCTAGTAGCCAAAAACATTCAGTACTTC. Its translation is CASSQGEQDLVAKNIQYF.

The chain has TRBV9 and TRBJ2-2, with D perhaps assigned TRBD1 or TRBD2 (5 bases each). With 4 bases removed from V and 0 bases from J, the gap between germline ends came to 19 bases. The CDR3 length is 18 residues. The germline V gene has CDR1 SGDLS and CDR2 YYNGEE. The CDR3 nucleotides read TGTGCCAGCAGCATATCGTCCCGGGACGGGCCGAACACCGGGGAGCTGTTTTTT. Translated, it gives CASSISSRDGPNTGELFF.

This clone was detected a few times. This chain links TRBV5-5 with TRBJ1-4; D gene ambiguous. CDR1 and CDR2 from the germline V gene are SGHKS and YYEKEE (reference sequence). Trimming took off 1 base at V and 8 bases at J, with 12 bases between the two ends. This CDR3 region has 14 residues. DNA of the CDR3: TGTGCCAGCAGCTTGACGGGAGAAAGGGAAAAACTGTTTTTT. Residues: CASSLTGEREKLFF.

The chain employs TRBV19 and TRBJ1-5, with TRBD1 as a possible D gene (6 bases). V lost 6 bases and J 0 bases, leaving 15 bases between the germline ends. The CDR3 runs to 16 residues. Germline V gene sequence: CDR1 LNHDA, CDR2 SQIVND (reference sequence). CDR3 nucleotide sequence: TGTGCCAGTAGGGACGGACAGTCTTATAGCAATCAGCCCCAGCATTTT. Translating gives CASRDGQSYSNQPQHF.

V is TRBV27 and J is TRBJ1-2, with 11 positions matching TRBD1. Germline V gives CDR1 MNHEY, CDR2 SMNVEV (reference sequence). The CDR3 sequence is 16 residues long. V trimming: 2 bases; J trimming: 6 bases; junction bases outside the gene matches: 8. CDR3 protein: CASSLVRTGGRDGYTF. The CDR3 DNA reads TGTGCCAGCAGTTTAGTGAGGACAGGGGGCAGGGATGGCTACACCTTC.

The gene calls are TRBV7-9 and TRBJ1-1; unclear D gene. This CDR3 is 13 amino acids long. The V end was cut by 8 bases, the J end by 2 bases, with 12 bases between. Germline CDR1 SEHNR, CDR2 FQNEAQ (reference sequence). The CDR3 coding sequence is TGTGCCAGCCTGGCAGACCCAAACACTGAAGCTTTCTTT. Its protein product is CASLADPNTEAFF. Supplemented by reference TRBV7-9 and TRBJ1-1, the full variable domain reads DTGVSQNPRHKITKRGQNVTFRCDPISEHNRLYWYRQTLGQGPEFLTYFQNEAQLEKSRLLSDRFSAERPKGSFSTLEIQRTEQGDSAMYLCASLADPNTEAFFGQGTRLTVV.

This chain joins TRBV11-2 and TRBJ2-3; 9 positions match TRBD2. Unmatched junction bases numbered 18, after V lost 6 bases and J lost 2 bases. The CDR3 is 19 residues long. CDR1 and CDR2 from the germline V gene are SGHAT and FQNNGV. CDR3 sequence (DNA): TGTGCCAGCAGTCGCGGGGGGGCAAGGTCCTCCACCACCACAGATACGCAGTATTTT. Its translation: CASSRGGARSSTTTDTQYF.

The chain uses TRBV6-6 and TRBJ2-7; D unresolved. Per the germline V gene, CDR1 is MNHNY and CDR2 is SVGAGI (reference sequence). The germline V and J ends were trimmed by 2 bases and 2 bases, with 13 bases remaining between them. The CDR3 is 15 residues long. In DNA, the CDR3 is TGTGCCAGCAGTTACGACTCTATCAGTCCCTACGAGCAGTACTTC. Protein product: CASSYDSISPYEQYF.

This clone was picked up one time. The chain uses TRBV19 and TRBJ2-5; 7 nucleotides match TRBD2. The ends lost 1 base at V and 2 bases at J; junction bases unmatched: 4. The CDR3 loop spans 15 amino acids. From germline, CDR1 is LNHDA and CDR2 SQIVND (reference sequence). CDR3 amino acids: CASSIAREGQETQYF. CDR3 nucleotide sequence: TGTGCCAGTAGTATAGCCAGGGAGGGGCAAGAGACCCAGTACTTC.

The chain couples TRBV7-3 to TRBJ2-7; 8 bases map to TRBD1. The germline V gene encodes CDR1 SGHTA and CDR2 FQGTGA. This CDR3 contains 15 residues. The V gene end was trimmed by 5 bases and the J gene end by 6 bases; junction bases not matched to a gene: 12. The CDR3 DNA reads TGTGCCAGCAGCCCGACCGGGACAGGAGTGCGCGAGCAGTACTTC. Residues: CASSPTGTGVREQYF.

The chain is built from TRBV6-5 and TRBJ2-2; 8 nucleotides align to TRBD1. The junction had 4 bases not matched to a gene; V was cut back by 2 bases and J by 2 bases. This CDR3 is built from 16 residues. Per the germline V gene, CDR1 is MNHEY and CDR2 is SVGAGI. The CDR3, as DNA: TGTGCCAGCAGTTACGTCCAGGGGGCTAACACCGGGGAGCTGTTTTTT. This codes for CASSYVQGANTGELFF.

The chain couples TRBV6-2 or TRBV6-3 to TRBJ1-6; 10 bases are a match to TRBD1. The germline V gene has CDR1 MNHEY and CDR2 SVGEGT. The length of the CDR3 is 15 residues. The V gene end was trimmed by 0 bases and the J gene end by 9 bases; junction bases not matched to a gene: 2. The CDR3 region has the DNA TGTGCCAGCAGTTACTCCTGGGACAGGGGTTCACCCCTCCACTTT. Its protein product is CASSYSWDRGSPLHF.

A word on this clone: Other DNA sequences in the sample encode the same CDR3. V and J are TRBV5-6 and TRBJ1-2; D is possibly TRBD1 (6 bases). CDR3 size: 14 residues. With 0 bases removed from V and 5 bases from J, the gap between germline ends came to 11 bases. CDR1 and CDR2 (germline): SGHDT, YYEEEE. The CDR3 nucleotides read TGTGCCAGCAGCTTGGGTACAGGGTTATATGGCTACACCTTC. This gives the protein CASSLGTGLYGYTF.